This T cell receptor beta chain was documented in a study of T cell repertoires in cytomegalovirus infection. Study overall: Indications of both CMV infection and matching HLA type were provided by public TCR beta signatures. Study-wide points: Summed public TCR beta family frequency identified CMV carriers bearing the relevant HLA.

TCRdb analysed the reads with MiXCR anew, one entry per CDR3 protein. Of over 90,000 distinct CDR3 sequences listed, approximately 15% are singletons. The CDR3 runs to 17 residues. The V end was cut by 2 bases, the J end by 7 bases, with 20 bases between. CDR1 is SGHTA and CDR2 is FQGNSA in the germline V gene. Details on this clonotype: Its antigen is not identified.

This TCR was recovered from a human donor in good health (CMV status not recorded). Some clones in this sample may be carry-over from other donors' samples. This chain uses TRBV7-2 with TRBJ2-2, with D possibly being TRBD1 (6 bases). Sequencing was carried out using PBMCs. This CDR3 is CASSLRFRSGVSGELFF. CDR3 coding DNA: TGTGCCAGCAGCTTAAGGTTCCGGTCAGGGGTTAGCGGGGAGCTGTTTTTT.